A single sample gave rise to the 9 T cell receptor beta chains below, sequenced in a study of cytomegalovirus exposure and HLA in healthy donors. Use of 60 Vbeta and 13 Jbeta primers characterized the PCR. Sequencing was performed with immunoSEQ multiplex PCR; in TCRdb, only in-frame clones are kept and a portion is missing. The sample's table shows some 200,000 clones. The sequenced sample was PBMCs. These receptors came from a woman younger than 30 in good health and CMV-seropositive.

The rearrangement joins TRBV18 to TRBJ1-2; no clear D gene. Trimming shortened V by 6 bases and J by 7 bases, and 15 bases separated the two germline ends. This CDR3 is 13 amino acids long. The germline CDR1 and CDR2 sequences are KGHSH and LQKENI. CDR3 nucleotide sequence: TGTGCCAGCTCTCCCTCGGTTCCGGGTGGCTACACCTTC. The encoded protein is CASSPSVPGGYTF.

CDR3 nucleotides: TGTGCCAGTAGTACCTTTAGAGCGGGCCCAACGGCCCAGTACTTC. Its translation: CASSTFRAGPTAQYF. The genes are TRBV19 and TRBJ2-5; weak D call: TRBD2 (6 bases). Trimming took off 4 bases at V and 9 bases at J, with 21 bases between the two ends. The CDR3 spans 15 residues. Germline assignment: CDR1 LNHDA and CDR2 SQIVND (reference sequence).

V is TRBV6-6 and J is TRBJ2-1; 8 bases agree with TRBD2. Looked up from germline, CDR1 is MNHNY and CDR2 is SVGAGI (reference sequence). The CDR3 spans 15 residues. Trimming at V came to 0 bases and at J to 6 bases, leaving 4 bases not matched to a gene. In DNA, the CDR3 is TGTGCCAGCAGTTACTCCGCAACTAGCGGCAATGAGCAGTTCTTC. It encodes CASSYSATSGNEQFF.

The chain recombines TRBV25-1 with TRBJ2-3, with 7 bases fitting TRBD2. Germline-derived CDR1 and CDR2 are MGHDK and SYGVNS. This CDR3 region has 13 residues. V lost 5 bases and J lost 1; bases outside the gene matches: 0. CDR3 DNA sequence: TGTGCCAGCAGTCTAGCGGGCACAGATACGCAGTATTTT. Amino acids: CASSLAGTDTQYF.

V gene TRBV30 combines with J gene TRBJ1-2; TRBD1 is a possible D gene (5 bases). With 4 bases removed from V and 3 bases from J, the gap between germline ends came to 12 bases. The CDR3 extends over 13 amino acids. The V gene's germline CDR1 is GTSNPN and CDR2 SVGIG (reference sequence). The CDR3 DNA follows: TGTGCCTGGATTGGGGGACTTCACTATGGCTACACCTTC. Translated: CAWIGGLHYGYTF.

The J gene is TRBJ2-2, the V gene TRBV27, with 10 positions matching TRBD1. Germline V CDR1 and CDR2: MNHEY, SMNVEV (reference sequence). With V trimmed by 8 bases and J by 6 bases, 12 bases remained unmatched. The CDR3 is made up of 16 amino acids. CDR3 DNA sequence: TGTGCCAGCCAACCCAGGGACAGGGGAAGGGCCGGGGAGCTGTTTTTT. Protein product: CASQPRDRGRAGELFF.

V and J are TRBV11-3 and TRBJ2-3; D uncertain. CDR1 and CDR2 (germline): SGHNT, YENEEA. CDR3 length: 14 residues. V lost 1 base, J lost 0 bases, and 5 bases lay in between. The CDR3 loop reads CASSLAASTDTQYF. CDR3 nucleotide sequence: TGTGCCAGCAGCTTAGCAGCGAGCACAGATACGCAGTATTTT.

The chain joins TRBV2 to TRBJ2-1, with D perhaps matching TRBD2 (6 bases). CDR3 length: 17 amino acids. Germline loops: CDR1 SNHLY, CDR2 FYNNEI. Trimming pared 5 bases from V and 6 bases from J, leaving 23 bases between. For the CDR3, the DNA is TGTGCCAGCAGTTGGGGGGAAAGTAGCGGAGATCGCAATGAGCAGTTCTTC. Translating gives CASSWGESSGDRNEQFF.

The chain couples TRBV6-1 to TRBJ1-3; TRBD1 is a possible D gene (5 bases). V was trimmed by 8 bases and J by 3 bases, leaving 11 bases between them. This CDR3 is 13 amino acids long. The germline gives CDR1 MNHNS, CDR2 SASEGT. For the CDR3, the DNA is TGTGCCAGCGCCAGGGATGGTGGAAACACCATATATTTT. It specifies CASARDGGNTIYF.